Given below is one T cell receptor beta chain in context. Its specific antigen is unknown. Within one base of it there is no much larger clone, and no base qualities were kept. To prepare the library, the immunoSEQ multiplex PCR assay was applied. TCRdb provides this immuneACCESS table in a form limited to in-frame rearrangements. Some clones are lacking; in checked studies, under half of them reflect an unresolved V gene, and why the rest are absent is not known. The sample table contains over 120,000 clones; only one count was recorded for 91% of them. Clones ranked in the top ten supply roughly 3.1% of the sample. The record originates from a study of control samples from healthy donors and cancer patients (dated by TCRdb to the early 2020s). Sequenced input: blood. The receptor comes from a man younger than 40 in good health.

The DNA is TGCAGCGGGGATTTGGCAGATCAGATGAACACTGAAGCTTTCTTT. The encoded protein is CSGDLADQMNTEAFF. The rearranged segments are TRBV29-1 and TRBJ1-1; the D gene lacks a confident call. V sheds 7 bases and J sheds 0 bases, leaving 18 bases between their ends. CDR1 and CDR2 were assigned from the germline V gene as SQVTM and ANQGSEA. Including the terminal cysteine and phenylalanine, the CDR3 comprises 15 residues. The sequence is cut down to CDR3 DNA, 45 bases in frame from base 1.